This T cell receptor beta chain was retrieved from a study of blood T cell repertoires in COVID-19. V was shortened by 10 bases and J by 1 base, with 12 bases between the two germline ends. The CDR3 spans 13 residues. Germline CDR1 and CDR2: SEHNR and FQNEAQ (reference sequence). Sequencing was performed with immunoSEQ multiplex PCR; in TCRdb, only in-frame clones are kept and a portion is missing. The sample carries a few hundred thousand clones, 80% to 85% recorded once. The source of this sequence is a person between 65 and 80 years old with COVID-19, enrolled during active disease. V usage is TRBV7-9 and J usage is TRBJ2-3; the D gene is possibly TRBD2 (5 bases). Sequencing was carried out using peripheral blood. CDR3 sequence (DNA): TGTGCCACCCGGCCGCGGGGCACAGATACGCAGTATTTT. Translation gives CATRPRGTDTQYF.